One T cell receptor (beta chain) is described in this entry. Base quality data are lacking; no much larger clone is found one base away. Because TCR-alpha and TCR-beta chains were sequenced unpaired, no information on chain pairing was available. The immunoSEQ multiplex PCR assay was used to generate TCR libraries, with TCR-beta and/or TCR-alpha/delta assays applied to each sample. The amplified TCR libraries were sequenced using the Illumina high-throughput platform. The authors processed their data as follows. Clustering and dimensionality reduction relied on pairwise TCRdist distances among GMM-specific receptors from T cells that were either sorted ex vivo or expanded in vitro. Sequence motifs, defined by gene usage and CDR3 content, were tested for enrichment in tetramer-positive compared with tetramer-negative populations. This immuneACCESS table, as held by TCRdb, lists in-frame sequences with V and J called but not all clones. Of the missing ones, under half trace to an unresolved V gene in checked studies; the others have no known cause. V, J and clone size derive from that table, while D and trimming were established from the DNA sequence. Present in this sample are 70,000 to 95,000 clones, more than 75% of which were seen just once. The ten largest make up around 2% of the sample.

Spanning cysteine to phenylalanine, the CDR3 consists of 16 amino acids. Only CDR3 DNA is held: 48 bases, read in frame from base 1. Trimming costs V 4 bases and J 3 bases, and their ends lie 16 bases apart. CDR1 and CDR2 (MNHNS, SASEGT) derive from the germline V gene. This sample was included in a study of T cells in tuberculosis (dated by TCRdb to 2016 to 2018). Concerning the study at large: The study combined CD1B tetramers and high-throughput TCR immunosequencing to characterize T cells specific for the mycobacterial lipid antigen glucose monomycolate (GMM). Broader findings and caveats from the paper: T cells that bind the CD1B-GMM tetramer with low affinity may not have been captured by the stringent sort gate.

PBMC were thawed, rested overnight, stained with GMM-loaded CD1B tetramer, a Live/Dead dye and anti-CD3, and then sorted on a FACS Aria II. C32 glucose monomycolate purified from Rhodococcus equi was loaded onto CD1B tetramers. Before cryopreservation, the PBMC used for tetramer sorting had been depleted of CD14-expressing monocytes as part of a separate study. About 100,000 tetramer-negative cells were sorted from each donor and analyzed alongside the tetramer-positive cells. GMM-loaded CD1B tetramers were used to sort antigen-specific T cells from several healthy South African adults. This TCR was recovered from an adult woman with latent tuberculosis. The V gene is TRBV6-1 and the J gene is TRBJ1-5; matching of 5 bases hints at TRBD1 as the D gene. The specimen was CD1b-GMM tetramer-negative cells sorted from PBMCs. The cell subset or site label here, explained by the study, means: T cells not binding CD1B-GMM tetramer, sorted from same donor. The bases are TGTGCCAGCAGTGCTCCCCCCCGGGGGTTCAATCAGCCCCAGCATTTT. This translates into CASSAPPRGFNQPQHF.